The 18 T cell receptor beta chains reported below all come from one sample, sequenced in a study of blood T cell repertoires in COVID-19. Generated by immunoSEQ multiplex PCR, the TCRdb table keeps only in-frame clones and is missing some. Of about 150,000 clones in the sample, around 83% were seen once. The sample was peripheral blood. The receptors here all came from a man between 45 and 60 years old with active or convalescent COVID-19.

This chain links TRBV9 with TRBJ2-3; TRBD2 matches 12 bases. The CDR3 sequence is 16 residues long. Germline CDR1 SGDLS, CDR2 YYNGEE. Trimming removed 0 bases from V and 4 bases from J; junction bases left unmatched: 3. As DNA, the CDR3 is TGTGCCAGCAGCGTAGGCTCTAGCGGGGGGGCAGATACGCAGTATTTT. Amino acids: CASSVGSSGGADTQYF.

The V gene is TRBV3-1 (or the pseudogene TRBV3-2), the J gene TRBJ2-5; D ambiguous. This CDR3 has 17 amino acids. Trimming took 0 bases from V and 0 from J, leaving 14 bases between them. Germline CDR1 and CDR2: LGHDT and YNNKEL (reference sequence). DNA for the CDR3: TGTGCCAGCAGCCAAGAGTCTTGGCGGCCGTACCAAGAGACCCAGTACTTC. Encoded protein: CASSQESWRPYQETQYF.

The chain joins TRBV6-6 to TRBJ2-7, with 9 bases fitting TRBD1. V lost 6 bases and J lost 1; bases outside the gene matches: 7. Germline CDR1 is MNHNY and CDR2 is SVGAGI (reference sequence). CDR3 length: 15 residues. The CDR3 reads CASSLSGQGSYEQYF. CDR3 nucleotides: TGTGCCAGCAGCCTCTCGGGACAGGGTTCCTACGAGCAGTACTTC.

The chain is built from TRBV19 and TRBJ1-5; D remains ambiguous. The CDR3 runs to 14 residues. The germline V and J ends were trimmed by 5 bases and 4 bases, with 12 bases remaining between them. CDR1 and CDR2 from the germline V gene are LNHDA and SQIVND (reference sequence). The CDR3 DNA sequence: TGTGCCAGTAGTCTTGACACCCGGAATCAGCCCCAGCATTTT. Translated, it gives CASSLDTRNQPQHF.

The rearrangement joins TRBV5-1 to TRBJ1-2; D possibly corresponds to TRBD1 (6 bases). Germline values: CDR1 SGHRS, CDR2 YFSETQ. The CDR3 contains 14 residues. V shed 0 bases and J shed 8 bases, with 14 bases lying between them. The CDR3 sequence: CASSLAVQGGGYTF. The CDR3 DNA sequence: TGCGCCAGCAGCTTGGCCGTACAGGGTGGCGGCTACACCTTC.

J is TRBJ1-5 and V is TRBV4-3; no clear D. The CDR3 is 16 amino acids. CDR1 and CDR2 from the germline V gene are LGHNA and YSLEER. Trimming left V 11 bases short and J 6 bases short, with 26 bases between. The CDR3 reads CALTRAGESVGQPQHF. Written as DNA, the CDR3 is TGCGCCTTAACGAGGGCGGGCGAATCGGTAGGTCAGCCCCAGCATTTT.

V and J are TRBV5-6 and TRBJ2-7; the match to TRBD1 covers 7 bases. Germline CDR1 reads SGHDT; CDR2 reads YYEEEE. This CDR3 is 14 amino acids long. V trimming: 4 bases; J trimming: 3 bases; junction bases outside the gene matches: 7. In nucleotides, the CDR3 is TGTGCCAGCAGCGCATTGGGACAGCACTACGAGCAGTACTTC. Translated: CASSALGQHYEQYF. Filled out from reference TRBV5-6 and TRBJ2-7, the complete variable domain reads DAGVTQSPTHLIKTRGQQVTLRCSPKSGHDTVSWYQQALGQGPQFIFQYYEEEERQRGNFPDRFSGHQFPNYSSELNVNALLLGDSALYLCASSALGQHYEQYFGPGTRLTVT.

The chain couples TRBV5-5 to TRBJ2-1; TRBD2 is a possible D gene (6 bases). V was trimmed by 0 bases and J by 16 bases, leaving 14 bases between them. CDR1 and CDR2 from the germline V gene are SGHKS and YYEKEE (reference sequence). The CDR3 runs to 12 residues. The CDR3 loop is CASSLEASVLFF. In nucleotides, the CDR3 is TGTGCCAGCAGCTTGGAAGCTAGCGTCCTTTTCTTC.

This sequence joins TRBV7-9 and TRBJ1-1, with a tentative D call TRBD1 (6 bases). V shed 2 bases and J shed 5 bases, with 21 bases lying between them. CDR3 length equals 17 residues. CDR1 is SEHNR and CDR2 is FQNEAQ in the germline V gene (reference sequence). CDR3 nucleotides: TGTGCCAGCAGCTTAAGGGTCTCAGGGGAGCTTCAAACTGAAGCTTTCTTT. This translates into CASSLRVSGELQTEAFF.

The CDR3 DNA is TGTGCCAGCAGTCCCAGCGGGGGGCACTACGAGCAGTACTTC. It is translated as CASSPSGGHYEQYF. The genes are TRBV6-5 and TRBJ2-7; 9 bases line up with TRBD2. The length of the CDR3 is 14 residues. Germline assignment: CDR1 MNHEY and CDR2 SVGAGI. With V trimmed by 5 bases and J by 3 bases, 5 bases remained unmatched.

In this sample, this clone turned up once. V usage is TRBV7-2 and J usage is TRBJ2-7; 12 bases match TRBD2. There are 14 residues in the CDR3. Unmatched junction bases numbered 1, after V lost 4 bases and J lost 3 bases. Germline CDR1 and CDR2: SGHTA and FQGNSA. The CDR3 DNA follows: TGTGCCAGCAGCTGGACTAGCGGGAACTACGAGCAGTACTTC. It encodes CASSWTSGNYEQYF.

This rearrangement joins TRBV7-9 to TRBJ1-3; 10 positions match TRBD1. The germline V gene has CDR1 SEHNR and CDR2 FQNEAQ (reference sequence). With 5 bases clipped from V and 0 bases from J, the junction kept 7 bases outside the gene matches. The CDR3 is 17 residues long. The CDR3 loop reads CASSPGQGLSSGNTIYF. CDR3 nucleotide sequence: TGTGCCAGCAGCCCGGGACAGGGGTTAAGCTCTGGAAACACCATATATTTT. Full variable domain (rest looked up from reference TRBV7-9 and TRBJ1-3): DTGVSQNPRHKITKRGQNVTFRCDPISEHNRLYWYRQTLGQGPEFLTYFQNEAQLEKSRLLSDRFSAERPKGSFSTLEIQRTEQGDSAMYLCASSPGQGLSSGNTIYFGEGSWLTVV.

The V call is TRBV27, the J call TRBJ2-5, with D perhaps TRBD1 (6 bases). V lost 4 bases, J lost 4 bases, and 10 bases lay in between. Germline V gene data show CDR1 as MNHEY and CDR2 as SMNVEV (reference sequence). The CDR3 has 13 amino acids. CDR3 sequence reads: CASSSGGLETQYF. The DNA of the CDR3 is TGTGCCAGCAGTTCTGGGGGCCTAGAGACCCAGTACTTC.

V and J are TRBV14 and TRBJ2-1; D uncertain. The germline V and J ends were trimmed by 1 base and 4 bases, with 8 bases remaining between them. Germline assignment: CDR1 SGHDN and CDR2 FVKESK. The CDR3 spans 14 residues. DNA for the CDR3: TGTGCCAGCAGCCAAGGAGCCTTTTACAATGAGCAGTTCTTC. Protein sequence: CASSQGAFYNEQFF.

This sequence joins TRBV4-2 and TRBJ2-7; D not resolved. Germline CDR1 reads LGHNA; CDR2 reads YNFKEQ. V was trimmed by 4 bases and J by 0 bases, leaving 13 bases between them. The CDR3 consists of 15 residues. Here the CDR3 reads CASSPSRLDSYEQYF. The CDR3 DNA is TGTGCCAGCAGCCCAAGTCGGCTAGACTCCTACGAGCAGTACTTC.

The chain carries TRBV5-6 and TRBJ2-1, with D maybe TRBD1 (5 bases). The V end lost 0 bases, the J end lost 5 bases, and 9 bases lay between the germline ends. The CDR3 has 14 amino acids. Germline CDR1 is SGHDT and CDR2 is YYEEEE. The CDR3 sequence is CASSLVVTDNEQFF. For the CDR3, the DNA is TGTGCCAGCAGCTTGGTTGTGACAGACAATGAGCAGTTCTTC.

The J gene is TRBJ2-7, the V gene TRBV29-1; D is unresolved. This CDR3 region has 12 residues. Germline V gene lookup returns CDR1 SQVTM and CDR2 ANQGSEA. Trimming shortened V by 3 bases and J by 3 bases, and 9 bases separated the two germline ends. The CDR3 bases are TGCAGCGTTGAGACATCTAACTACGAGCAGTACTTC. It codes for CSVETSNYEQYF.

V is TRBV20-1 and J is TRBJ2-5; D gene unclear. This CDR3 comprises 10 residues. Germline loops: CDR1 DFQATT, CDR2 SNEGSKA (reference sequence). The V end was cut by 6 bases, the J end by 5 bases, with 7 bases between. Here the CDR3 reads CSAYYETQYF. The CDR3 DNA follows: TGCAGTGCCTACTATGAGACCCAGTACTTC.